This T cell receptor beta chain was sequenced in a study of identical twins (dated by TCRdb to between 2015 and 2016). About the study as a whole: To test whether fetal clonotypes persist, this study deep-sequenced TCR alpha and beta repertoires from monozygotic twins, from unrelated adults of various ages, and from cord blood. To rule out contamination, replicate twin experiments were performed at different times with different library preparation protocols.

Only healthy Caucasian donors were included. The twin cohort consisted of three pairs of female monozygotic twins, all aged roughly 18 to 30 years. Using Miltenyi CD45RO+ enrichment and human naive T-cell isolation kits, memory (CD45RO+) and naive T cells were isolated from PBMC. This clonotype has just a few counts. Its antigen remains unidentified. No much larger clone is present one base from it, and per-base qualities are unavailable. The paper's findings and limits, for the study overall: Out-of-frame TCR alpha sharing in monozygotic twins was systematically underestimated by recombination models, whereas sharing between unrelated individuals was in agreement with the recombination models. Abundant cord blood beta clonotypes had fewer insertions, young adult naive repertoires showed a similar but weaker trend, and memory repertoires showed no such trend. Compared with coincidental sharing between unrelated individuals, an excess of low generation-probability sequences was observed among out-of-frame TCR alpha sequences shared between twins. Invariant T cells such as MAIT and iNKT could partly confound zero-insertion analyses, although diverse VJ usage argued against such confounding for most clonotypes. In beta out-of-frame sequences, excess twin sharing was weaker, because having fewer shared sequences lowered the signal-to-noise ratio. Because the same donors could not be followed over many years, conclusions were based on cross-sectional statistical analysis.

Libraries came from 5' RACE. Reads for this sample came from an Illumina HiSeq 2000. A universal primer binding site was introduced by template switching, and a unique molecular identifier was present in the final cDNA, enabling accurate counting of TCR cDNA molecules. Specific primers in the conserved constant-segment region were used to synthesize first-strand cDNA for the TCR alpha and beta chains. To control for contamination, every cDNA library was double barcoded, receiving both a SMART-Mk sample barcode and Illumina barcodes. TruSeq adapter sequences along with Illumina sample barcodes were introduced in two successive PCR steps. The Illumina HiSeq platform was used with custom primers to sequence TCR alpha and beta cDNA libraries. The study's processing was this. MiGEC processed the raw reads to extract unique molecular identifiers, while MiXCR was used to determine the CDR3 positions. For each individual, recombination models were inferred using an EM algorithm with the repgenHMM and IGoR tools. The tcR package in R was used for shared clonotype analysis, with sharing normalized by the product of cloneset sizes. To study raw recombination free of thymic and clonal selection effects, out-of-frame nonproductive sequences were analyzed. TCRdb trimmed public reads at Q25 via fastp, called clones via MiXCR and kept in-frame beta chains. Each CDR3 protein gets just one entry, which takes the most common genes and DNA from the rows behind it. The V and J calls here are based on TCRdb, not the publication. Here the sample has roughly 240,000 distinct CDR3 sequences; approximately 7% occur a single time. 3% to 4.5% of the sample comes from the top ten.

Another study also made use of these data, one on yellow fever vaccine responses in identical twins. The second source states: According to the authors, in identical twins the way T cells responded to vaccination appeared partly convergent and partly personalized. In the study, vaccine-responding T cell clones were precisely tracked in identical twins.

The TCR sequence derives from a woman aged 18-30 years in good health. Sequencing used memory (CD45RO+) T cells sorted from blood. What this sample's cell subset or site label stands for: CD45RO+ enriched T cells.

The nucleotide sequence is TGTGCCAGCCAGACAGGCACCCGCATTGGCAATCAGCCCCAGCATTTT. Its product reads: CASQTGTRIGNQPQHF. The rearrangement combines TRBV6-1 with TRBJ1-5; the D region possibly corresponds to TRBD1 (6 bases align). The trim is 8 bases for V and 2 bases for J, with a gap of 19 bases between the germline ends. From cysteine to phenylalanine, the CDR3 is 16 amino acids long. Solely the CDR3 DNA is kept, with 48 bases framed from the first base. CDR1 and CDR2, looked up from the germline V gene, are MNHNS and SASEGT.